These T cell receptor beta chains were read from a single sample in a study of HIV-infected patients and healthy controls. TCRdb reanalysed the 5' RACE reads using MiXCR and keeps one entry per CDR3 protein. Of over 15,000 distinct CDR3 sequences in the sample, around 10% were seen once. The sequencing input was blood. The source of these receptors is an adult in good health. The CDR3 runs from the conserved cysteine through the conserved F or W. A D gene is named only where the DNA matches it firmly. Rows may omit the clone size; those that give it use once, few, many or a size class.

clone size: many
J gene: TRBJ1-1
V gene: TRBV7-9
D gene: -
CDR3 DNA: TGTGCCAGCAGCCGCGGGGTAGGGTCCCAAAACACTGAAGCTTTCTTT
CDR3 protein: CASSRGVGSQNTEAFF

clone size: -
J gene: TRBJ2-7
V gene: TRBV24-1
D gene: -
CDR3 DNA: TGTGCCACCAGTGGAGCAGGGGCCTACGAGCAGTACTTC
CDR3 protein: CATSGAGAYEQYF

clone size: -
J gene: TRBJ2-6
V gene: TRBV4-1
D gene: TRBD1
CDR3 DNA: TGCGCCAGCAGCCCGACAGGGGGCAACTCTGGGGCCAACGTCCTGACTTTC
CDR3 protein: CASSPTGGNSGANVLTF

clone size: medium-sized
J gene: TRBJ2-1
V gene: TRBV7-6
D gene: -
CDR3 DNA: TGTGCCAGCAGCTTAGGAGGGCAGGGGACCCACAATGAGCAGTTCTTC
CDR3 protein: CASSLGGQGTHNEQFF

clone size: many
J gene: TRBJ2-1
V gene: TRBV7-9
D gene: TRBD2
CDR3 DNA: TGTGCCAGCAGCTTAGGAGCTAGCGGGAACAATGAGCAGTTCTTC
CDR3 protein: CASSLGASGNNEQFF

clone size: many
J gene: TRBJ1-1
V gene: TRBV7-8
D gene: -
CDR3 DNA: TGTGCCAGCAGCAATGAATTCACTGAAGCTTTCTTT
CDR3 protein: CASSNEFTEAFF

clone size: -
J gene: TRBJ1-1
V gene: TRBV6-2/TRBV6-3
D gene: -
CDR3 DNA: TGTGCCAGCAGTTACGGAGGAGGAGGAGCTTTCTTT
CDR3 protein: CASSYGGGGAFF

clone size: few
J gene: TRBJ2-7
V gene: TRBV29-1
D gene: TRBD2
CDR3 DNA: TGCAGCGTTGAAGATCATGGACTAGCGGACTACGAGCAGTACTTC
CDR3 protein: CSVEDHGLADYEQYF

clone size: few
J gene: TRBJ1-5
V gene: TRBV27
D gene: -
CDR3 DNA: TGTGCCAGCAGTTTATTGTCTAGCAATCAGCCCCAGCATTTT
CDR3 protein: CASSLLSSNQPQHF

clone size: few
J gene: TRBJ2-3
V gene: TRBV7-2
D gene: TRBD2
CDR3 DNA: TGTGCCAGCAGCCCCGGGACTAGCACCGCAGATACGCAGTATTTT
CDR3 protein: CASSPGTSTADTQYF

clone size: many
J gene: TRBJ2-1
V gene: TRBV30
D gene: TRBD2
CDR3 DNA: TGTGACACCCGCCCCGGACTAGCGGGAGCCAGGTCCTACAATGAGCAGTTCTTC
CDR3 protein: CDTRPGLAGARSYNEQFF

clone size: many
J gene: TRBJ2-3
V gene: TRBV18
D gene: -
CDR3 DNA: TGTGCCAGCTCACCCCTCGGAGGGGTTAGCACAGATACGCAGTATTTT
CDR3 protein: CASSPLGGVSTDTQYF

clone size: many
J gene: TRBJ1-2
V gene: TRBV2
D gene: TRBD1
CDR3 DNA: TGTGCCAGCAGTGAAGAGGGACAGGGGTATGGCTACACCTTC
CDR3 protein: CASSEEGQGYGYTF

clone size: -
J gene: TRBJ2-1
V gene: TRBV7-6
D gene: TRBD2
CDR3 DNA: TGTGCCAGCAGCTTCCGGACTAGCGGGAGCCGTGAGCAGTTCTTC
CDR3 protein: CASSFRTSGSREQFF

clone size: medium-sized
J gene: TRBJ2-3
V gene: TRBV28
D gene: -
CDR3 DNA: TGTGCCAGCACGGAGGGCACAGATACGCAGTATTTT
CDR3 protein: CASTEGTDTQYF

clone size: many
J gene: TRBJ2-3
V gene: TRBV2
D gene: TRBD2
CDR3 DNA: TGTGCCAGCAGTCCCCCGGGGGGGAGCACAGATACGCAGTATTTT
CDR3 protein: CASSPPGGSTDTQYF

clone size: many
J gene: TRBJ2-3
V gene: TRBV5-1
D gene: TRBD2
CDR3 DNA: TGCGCCAGCAGCCCCCAGGGTAGCGGGAGCCCCGCAGATACGCAGTATTTT
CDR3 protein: CASSPQGSGSPADTQYF